A selection of T cell receptor beta chains follows, all from one sample in a study of cytomegalovirus exposure and HLA in healthy donors. The table came from immunoSEQ multiplex PCR; TCRdb's copy has only in-frame clones and leaves some out. The sample consists of 85,000 to 100,000 clones, just under 80% of them appearing once. The sample consisted of PBMCs. These receptors were taken from a man between 25 and 39 years old in good health and CMV-seronegative. Both conserved end residues are part of each CDR3. D genes are given only for firm matches. Clone sizes are given selectively: once, few, many, or a class where the clone is expanded.

V gene	J gene	D gene	clone size	CDR3 protein	CDR3 DNA
TRBV6-1	TRBJ1-5	TRBD1	.	CASSGGTGGSNQPQHF	TGTGCCAGCAGTGGAGGGACAGGGGGTAGCAATCAGCCCCAGCATTTT
TRBV7-2	TRBJ1-3	.	.	CASSLSSRGSRNTIYF	TGTGCCAGCAGCTTATCCTCCAGGGGCTCAAGAAACACCATATATTTT
TRBV2	TRBJ2-1	TRBD2	.	CASRGLASYNEQFF	TGTGCCAGCAGGGGACTAGCCTCCTACAATGAGCAGTTCTTC
TRBV30	TRBJ1-2	.	.	CAWLDRRVRGYTF	TGTGCCTGGCTAGACAGGCGGGTTCGCGGCTACACCTTC
TRBV4-2	TRBJ2-1	TRBD2	.	CASSGRTSGAYNEQFF	TGTGCCAGCAGCGGAAGGACTAGCGGGGCCTACAATGAGCAGTTCTTC
TRBV19	TRBJ1-1	.	.	CAILGTVAFF	TGTGCCATCTTGGGCACGGTCGCTTTCTTT
TRBV27	TRBJ1-6	TRBD1	.	CASSEGTGGNSPLHF	TGTGCCAGCAGTGAAGGGACAGGGGGTAATTCACCCCTCCACTTT
TRBV30	TRBJ1-3	TRBD1	.	CAWSVQGNTIYF	TGTGCCTGGAGTGTACAGGGGAACACCATATATTTT
TRBV30	TRBJ2-5	.	.	CMAGETQETQYF	TGTATGGCCGGGGAAACACAAGAGACCCAGTACTTC
TRBV2	TRBJ1-1	.	.	CATEWGAGDAEAFF	TGTGCCACCGAGTGGGGAGCCGGCGACGCTGAAGCTTTCTTT
TRBV28	TRBJ2-3	TRBD2	.	CASSRGLAGALTDTQYF	TGTGCCAGCAGTCGGGGACTAGCGGGAGCCCTCACAGATACGCAGTATTTT
TRBV2	TRBJ1-5	TRBD1	.	CASSTGTGGPLGPQHF	TGTGCCAGCAGTACCGGGACAGGGGGACCTTTGGGGCCCCAGCATTTT
TRBV7-4	TRBJ2-7	.	.	CASSLYEQYF	TGTGCCAGCAGCCTGTACGAGCAGTACTTC
TRBV5-1	TRBJ1-2	.	.	CASSWETGYGYTF	TGCGCCAGCAGCTGGGAGACAGGTTATGGCTACACCTTC
TRBV4-1	TRBJ1-2	.	few	CASSQPNRDSRHYGYTF	TGCGCCAGCAGCCAACCCAACCGCGACAGCCGCCACTATGGCTACACCTTC
TRBV19	TRBJ2-1	.	few	CASIPPGAYNEQFF	TGTGCCAGTATCCCACCAGGGGCCTACAATGAGCAGTTCTTC
TRBV5-5	TRBJ1-2	.	.	CASSLGAGRHGYTF	TGTGCCAGCAGCTTGGGCGCAGGGCGGCATGGCTACACCTTC
TRBV18	TRBJ2-3	TRBD1	.	CASSSDRGQGTDTQYF	TGTGCCAGCTCATCCGACAGGGGGCAGGGTACAGATACGCAGTATTTT
TRBV28	TRBJ1-5	.	.	CASSLSGSNQPQHF	TGTGCCAGCAGTTTGTCAGGGTCCAATCAGCCCCAGCATTTT
TRBV29-1	TRBJ2-7	.	.	CSVLGPLYEQYF	TGCAGCGTTCTCGGTCCACTCTACGAGCAGTACTTC
TRBV18	TRBJ1-5	TRBD1	.	CASSLGTGLNQPQHF	TGTGCCAGCTCACTCGGGACAGGGCTAAATCAGCCCCAGCATTTT
TRBV7-2	TRBJ1-6	.	.	CASSPKMAGRALHF	TGTGCCAGCAGCCCCAAGATGGCAGGGAGGGCCCTCCACTTT
TRBV19	TRBJ1-1	TRBD1	.	CASSVRDRAMKNTEAFF	TGTGCCAGTAGTGTCCGGGACAGGGCGATGAAGAACACTGAAGCTTTCTTT
TRBV6-1	TRBJ1-1	.	.	CASSGRFGVVNTEAFF	TGTGCCAGCAGTGGTCGATTCGGGGTCGTGAACACTGAAGCTTTCTTT
TRBV5-1	TRBJ1-5	TRBD1	.	CASSETGGYQPQHF	TGCGCCAGCAGCGAGACAGGGGGCTATCAGCCCCAGCATTTT
TRBV6-1	TRBJ2-5	.	.	CASSGQSQETQYF	TGTGCCAGCAGTGGACAGTCCCAAGAGACCCAGTACTTC
TRBV30	TRBJ2-7	.	.	CASSQGLSYEQYF	TGTGCCTCGTCCCAGGGCCTCTCCTACGAGCAGTACTTC
TRBV4-1	TRBJ2-7	.	.	CASSPEGLVYEQYF	TGCGCCAGCAGCCCAGAGGGGCTTGTCTACGAGCAGTACTTC
TRBV5-1	TRBJ1-4	TRBD1	.	CASSPTGVGYGEKLFF	TGCGCCAGCAGCCCCACAGGGGTGGGGTATGGGGAAAAACTGTTTTTT
TRBV25-1	TRBJ1-4	.	.	CASSATGTQEKLFF	TGTGCCAGCAGTGCCACAGGGACCCAAGAAAAACTGTTTTTT
TRBV25-1	TRBJ2-5	TRBD1	.	CASSEPGQGETQYF	TGTGCCAGCAGTGAACCTGGACAGGGGGAGACCCAGTACTTC
TRBV7-2	TRBJ1-2	TRBD1	.	CASSDGQEKYGYTF	TGTGCCAGCAGCGACGGACAGGAAAAATATGGCTACACCTTC
TRBV2	TRBJ2-3	TRBD1	.	CASSNRGSRDTQYF	TGTGCCAGCAGCAACAGGGGGTCGAGAGATACGCAGTATTTT
TRBV29-1	TRBJ2-3	TRBD1	.	CSVATGYEADTQYF	TGCAGCGTAGCGACAGGGTATGAGGCAGATACGCAGTATTTT
TRBV4-1	TRBJ2-1	TRBD2	.	CASSHLAGFYEQFF	TGCGCCAGCAGCCACCTAGCGGGGTTTTATGAGCAGTTCTTC
TRBV6-1	TRBJ2-1	.	.	CASSGERTVSSSYNEQFF	TGTGCCAGCAGTGGAGAACGGACAGTGTCGAGCTCCTACAATGAGCAGTTCTTC
TRBV18	TRBJ2-7	.	.	CASSPGGTGGYYEQYF	TGTGCCAGCTCACCTGGCGGGACGGGGGGCTACTACGAGCAGTACTTC
TRBV30	TRBJ1-1	TRBD1	.	CAWTTGGLTEAFF	TGTGCCTGGACCACAGGGGGTCTGACTGAAGCTTTCTTT
TRBV5-1	TRBJ2-2	.	.	CASSLPPVGELFF	TGCGCCAGCAGCTTGCCTCCGGTCGGGGAGCTGTTTTTT
TRBV5-8	TRBJ1-5	.	.	CASSFGRGNQPQHF	TGTGCCAGCAGCTTTGGCAGGGGCAATCAGCCCCAGCATTTT
TRBV6-5	TRBJ1-2	TRBD1	.	CASGFQGAHGYTF	TGTGCCAGCGGCTTTCAGGGGGCACATGGCTACACCTTC
TRBV21-1	TRBJ2-2	.	once	CASSKKLAGDTGELFF	TGTGCCAGCAGCAAAAAACTAGCGGGGGACACCGGGGAGCTGTTTTTT
TRBV6-1	TRBJ1-4	.	.	CASSEATGKYEKLFF	TGTGCCAGCAGTGAAGCAACAGGGAAATACGAAAAACTGTTTTTT
TRBV25-1	TRBJ2-7	TRBD2	.	CASSDSSGRDYEQYF	TGTGCCAGCAGTGATTCTAGCGGGAGGGACTACGAGCAGTACTTC
TRBV25-1	TRBJ2-1	TRBD2	few	CASSLIAGDSNEQFF	TGTGCCAGCAGTTTAATAGCGGGAGACTCGAACGAGCAGTTCTTC
TRBV27	TRBJ2-7	TRBD1	.	CASSPGTGGEQYF	TGTGCCAGCAGCCCTGGGACAGGGGGGGAGCAGTACTTC
TRBV14	TRBJ2-7	TRBD2	few	CASSQGPRRVAGADEQYF	TGTGCCAGCAGCCAAGGGCCCAGAAGGGTAGCGGGAGCGGACGAGCAGTACTTC
TRBV5-4	TRBJ2-7	TRBD1	.	CASSSASGQTYEQYF	TGTGCCAGCAGTTCGGCATCGGGACAGACCTACGAGCAGTACTTC
TRBV2	TRBJ1-4	.	few	CASSDVGFRGFF	TGTGCCAGCAGTGATGTAGGCTTTCGCGGATTTTTT
TRBV18	TRBJ1-1	.	.	CASSLLQGKVTEAFF	TGTGCCAGCTCACTACTACAGGGAAAAGTCACTGAAGCTTTCTTT
TRBV4-3	TRBJ2-7	.	.	CASSQQRTASYEQYF	TGCGCCAGCAGCCAACAAAGGACAGCCTCCTACGAGCAGTACTTC
TRBV11-2	TRBJ2-1	TRBD2	.	CASSLLRGSGRADEQFF	TGTGCCAGCAGCTTATTGCGGGGGAGCGGGAGGGCCGATGAGCAGTTCTTC
TRBV30	TRBJ1-1	.	.	CAWRPVGRNTEAFF	TGTGCCTGGAGACCTGTTGGGAGAAACACTGAAGCTTTCTTT